The 14 T cell receptor beta chains below were found in one sample sequenced in a study of OX40 agonist ivuxolimab in advanced cancers. The repertoire was sequenced with immunoSEQ multiplex PCR; TCRdb's copy has only in-frame clones and lacks some. The repertoire has fewer than 65,000 clones, more than 85% of them found once; the top ten carry about 19%. The specimen was CD4+ or CD8+ T cells sorted from blood, collected in a trial of the OX40 agonist ivuxolimab. These receptors were taken from an adult with an advanced solid tumor such as melanoma, head and neck, liver or kidney cancer.

This chain joins TRBV2 and TRBJ2-3, with D hard to call. The germline V and J ends were trimmed by 3 bases and 3 bases, with 7 bases remaining between them. The length of the CDR3 is 13 residues. Looked up from germline, CDR1 is SNHLY and CDR2 is FYNNEI. CDR3 DNA sequence: TGTGCCAGCAGTGATTCTATTACAGATACGCAGTATTTT. Translation: CASSDSITDTQYF.

The chain joins TRBV6-5 to TRBJ2-1; 11 bases align to TRBD2. Germline CDR1 MNHEY, CDR2 SVGAGI. V shed 4 bases and J 9 bases; nucleotides not matched to a gene: 8. This CDR3 region has 15 residues. Written as DNA, the CDR3 is TGTGCCAGCAGTTTGCTAGCGGGGGGTTCGGGTGAGCAGTTCTTC. Translation gives CASSLLAGGSGEQFF.

The chain couples TRBV28 to TRBJ2-1; TRBD1 agrees at 9 bases. The trim removed 7 bases at V and 1 base at J, leaving 5 bases unmatched. The germline CDR1 and CDR2 sequences are MDHEN and SYDVKM. The CDR3 has 15 residues. The CDR3: CASTPDRGSYNEQFF. The DNA of the CDR3 is TGTGCCAGCACCCCCGACAGGGGGTCCTACAATGAGCAGTTCTTC.

V gene TRBV13 combines with J gene TRBJ1-2; D remains unclear. CDR1 is PRHDT and CDR2 is FYEKMQ in the germline V gene (reference sequence). V was cut by 5 bases and J by 3 bases, with 7 bases left in between. The CDR3 has 12 amino acids. The CDR3 here is CASSRADYGYTF. CDR3 DNA sequence: TGTGCCAGCAGCAGGGCAGACTATGGCTACACCTTC.

This clone showed up just a few times. V gene TRBV7-9 combines with J gene TRBJ1-6, with TRBD1 as a possible D gene (5 bases). Trimming shortened V by 6 bases and J by 7 bases, and 7 bases separated the two germline ends. CDR1 is SEHNR and CDR2 is FQNEAQ in the germline V gene (reference sequence). The CDR3 consists of 12 residues. The chain's CDR3 is CASREGNSPLHF. Here the CDR3 DNA reads TGTGCCAGCAGGGAGGGGAATTCACCCCTCCACTTT.

The J gene is TRBJ2-5, the V gene TRBV6-1; 9 nucleotides line up with TRBD1. The CDR3 length is 15 residues. J lost 5 bases, V lost 1 base, and 5 bases had no gene match. CDR1 is MNHNS and CDR2 is SASEGT in the germline V gene. The CDR3 coding sequence is TGTGCCAGCAGTGAAGAGTGGGGGACAGGGGAGACCCAGTACTTC. Protein sequence: CASSEEWGTGETQYF.

V usage is TRBV14 and J usage is TRBJ2-1, with TRBD2 as a possible D gene (6 bases). Germline assignment: CDR1 SGHDN and CDR2 FVKESK. This CDR3 comprises 16 residues. V lost 1 base and J 3 bases, leaving 13 bases between the germline ends. The CDR3 DNA reads as TGTGCCAGCAGCCAAGTCGGGGGTGCTAACTACAATGAGCAGTTCTTC. Protein: CASSQVGGANYNEQFF.

This clone was counted a few times. V and J are TRBV7-8 and TRBJ2-1, with a tentative D call TRBD2 (7 bases). Germline V gene data show CDR1 as SGHVS and CDR2 as FQNEAQ. The V gene lost 5 bases and the J gene lost 6 bases, with 14 bases spanning the gap. This CDR3 spans 14 amino acids. The CDR3 sequence: CASSPPGGANEQFF. CDR3 bases: TGTGCCAGCAGCCCTCCTGGGGGGGCCAATGAGCAGTTCTTC.

The rearrangement links TRBV7-9 to TRBJ2-5, with D tentatively TRBD1 (6 bases). CDR3 length: 14 residues. Trimming pared 1 base from V and 1 base from J, leaving 7 bases between. In germline, CDR1 is SEHNR, CDR2 FQNEAQ (reference sequence). CDR3 DNA: TGTGCCAGCAGCTTAGAACAGGGCCAAGAGACCCAGTACTTC. The encoded protein is CASSLEQGQETQYF.

The chain joins TRBV6-1 to TRBJ2-1; TRBD1 aligns across 7 bases. Germline assignment: CDR1 MNHNS and CDR2 SASEGT. V shed 4 bases, J shed 7 bases, and the junction held 7 bases outside the gene matches. The CDR3 has 14 residues. DNA for the CDR3: TGTGCCAGCAGTGGGTGGACAGGTAGAAATGAGCAGTTCTTC. This encodes CASSGWTGRNEQFF.

The chain is built from TRBV27 and TRBJ2-3; 9 bases match TRBD2. The CDR3 length is 18 residues. Germline CDR1 reads MNHEY; CDR2 reads SMNVEV (reference sequence). Trimming took 5 bases from V and 3 from J; bases not matched to a gene: 15. The CDR3 loop is CASSPLPGASGATDTQYF. In DNA, the CDR3 is TGTGCCAGCAGTCCACTCCCCGGGGCTAGCGGGGCAACAGATACGCAGTATTTT.

The chain has TRBV7-9 and TRBJ2-3; perhaps D is TRBD1 or TRBD2 (5 bases each). This CDR3 contains 15 residues. From germline, CDR1 is SEHNR and CDR2 FQNEAQ (reference sequence). Deletions cut 5 bases from V and 3 bases from J, with 15 bases between. As DNA, the CDR3 is TGTGCCAGCAGCCCGGTATTGGGGGTGACAGATACGCAGTATTTT. It is translated as CASSPVLGVTDTQYF.

J is TRBJ1-2 and V is TRBV27, with D tentatively TRBD1 (6 bases). V was clipped by 4 bases and J by 6 bases, with 15 bases between them. The CDR3 sequence is 14 residues long. Germline CDR1 MNHEY, CDR2 SMNVEV (reference sequence). CDR3 nucleotides: TGTGCCAGCAGTTCCGCAGGGGCTACAGATGGCTACACCTTC. Translated, it gives CASSSAGATDGYTF.

The chain couples TRBV28 to TRBJ1-1, with 7 positions matching TRBD1. V lost 2 bases and J lost 5; bases outside the gene matches: 2. The CDR3 loop spans 13 amino acids. Per germline, CDR1 MDHEN and CDR2 SYDVKM. The CDR3 sequence is CASSLRTGTEAFF. CDR3 in DNA: TGTGCCAGCAGTTTAAGGACAGGAACTGAAGCTTTCTTT.